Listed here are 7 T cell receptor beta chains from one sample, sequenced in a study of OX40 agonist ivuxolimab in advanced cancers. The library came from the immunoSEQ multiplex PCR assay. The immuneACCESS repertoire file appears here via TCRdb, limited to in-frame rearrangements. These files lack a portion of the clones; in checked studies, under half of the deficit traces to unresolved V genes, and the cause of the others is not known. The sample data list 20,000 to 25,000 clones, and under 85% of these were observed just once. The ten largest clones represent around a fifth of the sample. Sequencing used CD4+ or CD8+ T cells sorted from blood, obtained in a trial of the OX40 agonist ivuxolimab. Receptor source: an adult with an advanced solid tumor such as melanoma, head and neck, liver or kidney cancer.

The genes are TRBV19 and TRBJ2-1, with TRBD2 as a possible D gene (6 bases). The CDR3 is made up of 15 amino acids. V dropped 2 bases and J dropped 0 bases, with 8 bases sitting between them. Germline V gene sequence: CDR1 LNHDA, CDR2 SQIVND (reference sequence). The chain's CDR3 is CASSIRSGSYNEQFF. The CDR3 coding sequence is TGTGCCAGTAGTATACGTAGCGGCTCCTACAATGAGCAGTTCTTC.

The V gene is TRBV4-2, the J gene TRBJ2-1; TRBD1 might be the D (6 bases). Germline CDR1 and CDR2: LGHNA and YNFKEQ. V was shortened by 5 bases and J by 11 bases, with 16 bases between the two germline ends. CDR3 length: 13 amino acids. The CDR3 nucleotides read TGTGCCAGCAGCTCCTACTCCGGGACACAGCAGTTCTTC. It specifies CASSSYSGTQQFF.

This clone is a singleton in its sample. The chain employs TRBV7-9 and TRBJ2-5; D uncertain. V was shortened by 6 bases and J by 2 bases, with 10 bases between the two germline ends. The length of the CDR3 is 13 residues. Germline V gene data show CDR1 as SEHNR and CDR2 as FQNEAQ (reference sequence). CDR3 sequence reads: CASSLYSQETQYF. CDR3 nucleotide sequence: TGTGCCAGCAGTTTGTACAGTCAAGAGACCCAGTACTTC.

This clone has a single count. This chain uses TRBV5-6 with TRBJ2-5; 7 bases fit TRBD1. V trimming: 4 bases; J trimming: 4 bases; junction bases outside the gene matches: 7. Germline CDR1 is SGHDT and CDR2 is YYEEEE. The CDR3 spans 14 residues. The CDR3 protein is CASSVRDRRETQYF. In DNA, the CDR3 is TGTGCCAGCAGCGTCCGGGACAGAAGAGAGACCCAGTACTTC.

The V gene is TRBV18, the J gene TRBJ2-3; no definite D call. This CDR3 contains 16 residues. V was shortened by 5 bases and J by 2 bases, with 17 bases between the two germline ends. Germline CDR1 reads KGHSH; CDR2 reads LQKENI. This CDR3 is CASSLPPGAFTDTQYF. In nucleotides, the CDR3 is TGTGCCAGCTCATTACCCCCGGGCGCGTTCACAGATACGCAGTATTTT.

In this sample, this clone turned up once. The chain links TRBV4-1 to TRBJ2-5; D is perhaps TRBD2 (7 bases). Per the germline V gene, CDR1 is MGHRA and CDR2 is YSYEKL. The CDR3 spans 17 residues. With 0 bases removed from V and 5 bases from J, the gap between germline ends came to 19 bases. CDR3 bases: TGCGCCAGCAGCCAAGAATGGGGGAGGGGGAGTTGGGAGACCCAGTACTTC. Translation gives CASSQEWGRGSWETQYF.

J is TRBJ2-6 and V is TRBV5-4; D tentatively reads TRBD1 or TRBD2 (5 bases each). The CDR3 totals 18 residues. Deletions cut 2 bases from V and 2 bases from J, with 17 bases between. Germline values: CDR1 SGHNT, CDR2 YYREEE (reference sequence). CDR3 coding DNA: TGTGCCAGCAGCTTATTCCAGGGTTCGGGGACTGGGGCCAACGTCCTGACTTTC. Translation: CASSLFQGSGTGANVLTF.